This T cell receptor beta chain was identified in a study of beta chain features in type 1 diabetes. Sequencing targeted expressed TCRB transcripts, as all isolated RNA had been reverse transcribed. Only in-frame clones appear in the TCRdb table, and some are missing; sequencing was by immunoSEQ multiplex PCR. The sample has 600,000 to 700,000 clones, roughly an eighth seen once. CD4+ cells of the naive, central memory, regulatory and stem cell-like memory types were sorted via CD45RO/CCR7/CD25/CD127/CD95/CD27. General observations from the study: TCRB CDR3s from Type 1 diabetes patients were moderately but significantly shorter in all four CD4+ subsets. Within patients, naive, central memory and Treg TCRB repertoires seemed more similar than within healthy donors.

This clone was seen a few times. The antigen is undetermined. CDR3 length: 13 amino acids. V lost 7 bases, J lost 5 bases, and 9 bases stayed unmatched. Germline CDR1 reads SQVTM; CDR2 reads ANQGSEA. The rearrangement links TRBV29-1 to TRBJ2-5, with 8 positions matching TRBD1. The sequenced material came from naive CD4+ T cells from blood. This clonotype was obtained from a man between 18 and 29 years old with type 1 diabetes. The CDR3 nucleotides are TGCAGCGCCTACCAGGGGGCGGGGGAGACCCAGTACTTC. It specifies CSAYQGAGETQYF.